This note documents a single T cell receptor (beta chain) sequence. Its matching antigen is unknown. The record originates from a study of post-analysis software for immune sequencing data. Researchers reported that TCR beta cDNA libraries carried unique molecular identifiers. TCRdb called the PCR reads again in MiXCR, with one record for every CDR3 protein. Of around 500,000 distinct CDR3 sequences in the sample, around a third were seen once. Study observations and caveats: By F measure, strong co-clustering occurred among samples prepared in the same batch. Normalized Chao1 diversity was significantly lower in multiple sclerosis patients than in controls. TRBV segments more frequent in patients than in controls numbered a few and included TRBV5-6, TRBV5-1 and TRBV20-1.

CDR3 length equals 13 residues. Germline V CDR1 and CDR2: DFQATT, SNEGSKA (reference sequence). Trimming took off 0 bases at V and 7 bases at J, with 12 bases between the two ends. V gene TRBV20-1 combines with J gene TRBJ1-2, with unresolved D. Sample: blood. This TCR came from a girl between 2 and 17 years old with multiple sclerosis. The CDR3 sequence is CSARDPKRPGYTF. DNA for the CDR3: TGCAGTGCTAGAGATCCCAAGCGGCCTGGCTACACCTTC.